Listed below are T cell receptor beta chains from one sample, sequenced in a study of OX40 agonist ivuxolimab in advanced cancers. Repertoires were generated with immunoSEQ multiplex PCR, while TCRdb's copy carries only in-frame clones and drops some. The table records tens of thousands of clones, roughly nine tenths of them present only once. This material consisted of CD4+ or CD8+ T cells sorted from blood, taken in a trial of the OX40 agonist ivuxolimab. Receptors were obtained from an adult with an advanced solid tumor such as melanoma, head and neck, liver or kidney cancer. Each CDR3 is given with its conserved first and last residue. A D gene is named only where the DNA matches it firmly. The size field is filled for only some rows; it gives once, few, many or a size class.

clone_size,j_call,v_call,d_call,cdr3_nt,cdr3_aa
.,TRBJ1-4,TRBV30,.,TGTGCCTGGAGTGTTTACCGTTCAACTAATGAAAAACTGTTTTTT,CAWSVYRSTNEKLFF
.,TRBJ1-6,TRBV2,TRBD1,TGTGCCAGCGCCGGACAGGGGAATAATTCACCCCTCCACTTT,CASAGQGNNSPLHF
.,TRBJ1-4,TRBV6-5,.,TGTGCCAGCAGTTACTCTGGGGTGGGTGGGGAAAAACTGTTTTTT,CASSYSGVGGEKLFF
.,TRBJ2-2,TRBV7-3,.,TGTGCCAGCAGCCGGCCCCCAGGTAGCGATCACGGGGAGCTGTTTTTT,CASSRPPGSDHGELFF
.,TRBJ2-2,TRBV7-3,TRBD2,TGTGCCAGCAGCTTCGGACTAGTGGGCACCGGGGAGCTGTTTTTT,CASSFGLVGTGELFF
.,TRBJ1-5,TRBV19,.,TGTGCCAGTACTCTCTTTTCTGTTGATCAGCCCCAGCATTTT,CASTLFSVDQPQHF
once,TRBJ2-1,TRBV5-5,.,TGTGCCAGCAGCTTTATCGGTGGAGGGACCGCCGGCTCCCACGAGCAGTTCTTC,CASSFIGGGTAGSHEQFF
few,TRBJ2-3,TRBV5-1,.,TGCGCCAGCAGCTTGGATGGAGATACGCAGTATTTT,CASSLDGDTQYF
.,TRBJ1-3,TRBV4-2,.,TGTGCCAGCAGCCAGGGGAGCTCTGGAAACACCATATATTTT,CASSQGSSGNTIYF
.,TRBJ2-1,TRBV7-3,.,TGTGCCAGCAGTAATGGACCGGAGCAGTTCTTC,CASSNGPEQFF
.,TRBJ1-6,TRBV18,TRBD1,TGTGCCAGCTCACCAGGGGACAGGGGACCATATAATTCACCCCTCCACTTT,CASSPGDRGPYNSPLHF
once,TRBJ1-2,TRBV27,TRBD1,TGTGCCAGCAGTTTAAGGGGTCAGGGGGCGAAAGAAAACTATGGCTACACCTTC,CASSLRGQGAKENYGYTF
.,TRBJ2-7,TRBV6-6,.,TGTGCCAGCAGTTACTCAGGGGGGACCCGAGCCTACGAGCAGTACTTC,CASSYSGGTRAYEQYF
few,TRBJ2-2,TRBV5-1,TRBD2,TGCGCCAGCAGCCGCGGAGGGCTAGCGGGCCCCGCGGGCGGGGAGCTGTTTTTT,CASSRGGLAGPAGGELFF
.,TRBJ2-7,TRBV5-1,TRBD1,TGCGCCAGCAGCTTGGGGGACAGGGGACGAGAGCAGTACTTC,CASSLGDRGREQYF
.,TRBJ2-2,TRBV5-4,.,TGTGCCAGCAGCTTCGAACAAAACACCGGGGAGCTGTTTTTT,CASSFEQNTGELFF
.,TRBJ2-4,TRBV28,.,TGTGCCAGCAGTTTTGTTCTGGGGGTTAGCAAAAACATTCAGTACTTC,CASSFVLGVSKNIQYF
.,TRBJ2-1,TRBV7-3,.,TGTGCCAGCAGCTTATCGGCGGGGGCGGGTGAGCAGTTCTTC,CASSLSAGAGEQFF
.,TRBJ1-2,TRBV18,.,TGTGCCAGCTCCCTCCGGGACACCAGTAACTATGGCTACACCTTC,CASSLRDTSNYGYTF
once,TRBJ1-2,TRBV7-3,TRBD1,TGTGCCAGCAGCGAGACAGGGGGCGTGGGTGGCTACACCTTC,CASSETGGVGGYTF
.,TRBJ2-1,TRBV27,TRBD2,TGTGCCAGCAGCCGAGGACTAGCGGGAGCCTACAATGAGCAGTTCTTC,CASSRGLAGAYNEQFF
.,TRBJ2-5,TRBV29-1,.,TGCAGCTATGAGCGGTTGGCTATAAAGACCCAGTACTTC,CSYERLAIKTQYF
.,TRBJ1-2,TRBV10-1,.,TGCGCCAGCAGTGGGGGGGAGGGATTAAACTATGGCTACACCTTC,CASSGGEGLNYGYTF
.,TRBJ1-2,TRBV11-2,.,TGTGCCAGCAGCTTAAGTCGTGGGGACGGCTACACCTTC,CASSLSRGDGYTF